What follows is one TCR beta chain and its context. These data originate in a study of blood T cell repertoires in COVID-19. TCRdb keeps only in-frame clones here, not all; method: immunoSEQ multiplex PCR. The table lists about 280,000 clones, about nine tenths of them singletons. Germline-derived CDR1 and CDR2 are SGHTA and FQGNSA. The CDR3 runs to 15 residues. Trimming stripped 4 bases from V and 9 bases from J, with 19 bases between. Sequenced sample: peripheral blood. The TCR originated in a man aged 50 or older with acute or convalescent COVID-19. This chain connects TRBV7-2 to TRBJ2-4; tentative D call: TRBD2 (6 bases). CDR3 nucleotides: TGTGCCAGCAGCTCCTCGGGACTCAAGAGGGGCATTCAGTACTTC. It translates to CASSSSGLKRGIQYF.